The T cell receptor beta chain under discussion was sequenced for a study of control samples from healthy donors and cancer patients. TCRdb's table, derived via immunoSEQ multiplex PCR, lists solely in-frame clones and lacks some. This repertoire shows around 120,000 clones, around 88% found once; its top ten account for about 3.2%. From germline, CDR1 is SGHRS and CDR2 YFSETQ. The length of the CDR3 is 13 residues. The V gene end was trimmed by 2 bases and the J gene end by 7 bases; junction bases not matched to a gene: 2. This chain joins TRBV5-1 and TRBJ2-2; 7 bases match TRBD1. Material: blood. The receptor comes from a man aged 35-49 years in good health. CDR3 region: CASSLGQDGELFF. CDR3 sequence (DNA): TGCGCCAGCAGCTTAGGACAGGACGGGGAGCTGTTTTTT.